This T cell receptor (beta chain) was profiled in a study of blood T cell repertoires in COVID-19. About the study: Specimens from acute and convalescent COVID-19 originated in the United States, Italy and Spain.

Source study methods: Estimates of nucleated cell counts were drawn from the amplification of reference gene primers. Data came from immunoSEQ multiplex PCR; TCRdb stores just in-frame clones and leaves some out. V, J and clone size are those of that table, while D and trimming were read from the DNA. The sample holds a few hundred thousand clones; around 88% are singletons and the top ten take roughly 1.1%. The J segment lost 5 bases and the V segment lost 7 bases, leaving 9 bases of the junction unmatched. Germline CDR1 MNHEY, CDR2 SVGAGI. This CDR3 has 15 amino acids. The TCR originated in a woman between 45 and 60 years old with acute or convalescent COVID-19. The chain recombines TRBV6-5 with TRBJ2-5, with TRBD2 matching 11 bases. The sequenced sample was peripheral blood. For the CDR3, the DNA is TGTGCCAGCATGAATAGCGGGGGGGCAAGGGAGACCCAGTACTTC. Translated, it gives CASMNSGGARETQYF.